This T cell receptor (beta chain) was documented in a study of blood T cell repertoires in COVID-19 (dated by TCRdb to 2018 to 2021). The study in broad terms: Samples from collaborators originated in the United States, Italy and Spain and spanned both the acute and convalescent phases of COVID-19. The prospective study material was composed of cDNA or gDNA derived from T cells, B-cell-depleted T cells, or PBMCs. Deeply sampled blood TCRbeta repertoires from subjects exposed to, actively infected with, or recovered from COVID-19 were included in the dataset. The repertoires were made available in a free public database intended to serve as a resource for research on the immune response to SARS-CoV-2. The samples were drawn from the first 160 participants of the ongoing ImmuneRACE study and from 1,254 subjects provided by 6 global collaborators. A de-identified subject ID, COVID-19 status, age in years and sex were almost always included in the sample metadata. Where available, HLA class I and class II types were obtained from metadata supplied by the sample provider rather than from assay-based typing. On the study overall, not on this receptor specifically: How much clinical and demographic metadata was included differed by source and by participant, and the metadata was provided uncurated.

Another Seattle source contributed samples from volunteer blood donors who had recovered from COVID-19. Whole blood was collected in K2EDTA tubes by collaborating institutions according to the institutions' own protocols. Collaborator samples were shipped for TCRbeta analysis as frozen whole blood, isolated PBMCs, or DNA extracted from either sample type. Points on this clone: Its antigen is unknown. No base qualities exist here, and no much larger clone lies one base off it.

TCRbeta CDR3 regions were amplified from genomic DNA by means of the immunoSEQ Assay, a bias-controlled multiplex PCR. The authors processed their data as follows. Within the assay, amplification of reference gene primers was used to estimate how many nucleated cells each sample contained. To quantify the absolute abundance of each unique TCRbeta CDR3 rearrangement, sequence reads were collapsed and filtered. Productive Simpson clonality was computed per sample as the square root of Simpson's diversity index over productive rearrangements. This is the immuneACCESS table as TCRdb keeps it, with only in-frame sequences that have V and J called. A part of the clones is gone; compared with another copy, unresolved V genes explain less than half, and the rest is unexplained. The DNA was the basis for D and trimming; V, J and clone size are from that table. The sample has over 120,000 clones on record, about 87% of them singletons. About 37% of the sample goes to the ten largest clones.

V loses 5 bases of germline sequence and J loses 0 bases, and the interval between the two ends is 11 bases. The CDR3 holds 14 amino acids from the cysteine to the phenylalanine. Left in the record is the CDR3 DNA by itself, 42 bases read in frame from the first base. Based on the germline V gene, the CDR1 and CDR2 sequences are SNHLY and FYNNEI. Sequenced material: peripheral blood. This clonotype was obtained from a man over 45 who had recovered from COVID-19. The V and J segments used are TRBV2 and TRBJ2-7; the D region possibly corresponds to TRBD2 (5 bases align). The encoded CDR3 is CASSMERTSYEQYF. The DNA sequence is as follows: TGTGCCAGCAGTATGGAGCGGACCTCCTACGAGCAGTACTTC.